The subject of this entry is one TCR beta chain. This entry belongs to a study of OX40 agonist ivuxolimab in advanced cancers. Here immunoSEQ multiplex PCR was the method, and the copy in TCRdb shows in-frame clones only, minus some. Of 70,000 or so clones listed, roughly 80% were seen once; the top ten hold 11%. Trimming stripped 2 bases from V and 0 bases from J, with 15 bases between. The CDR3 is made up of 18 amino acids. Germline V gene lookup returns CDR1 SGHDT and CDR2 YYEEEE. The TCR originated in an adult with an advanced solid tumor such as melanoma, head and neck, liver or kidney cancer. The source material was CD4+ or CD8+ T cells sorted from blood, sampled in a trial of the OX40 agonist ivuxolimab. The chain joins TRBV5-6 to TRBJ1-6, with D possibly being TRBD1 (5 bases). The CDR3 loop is CASSFRQGESSYNSPLHF. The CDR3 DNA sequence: TGTGCCAGCAGCTTTCGGCAGGGCGAAAGCTCCTATAATTCACCCCTCCACTTT. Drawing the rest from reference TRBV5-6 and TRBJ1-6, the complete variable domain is DAGVTQSPTHLIKTRGQQVTLRCSPKSGHDTVSWYQQALGQGPQFIFQYYEEEERQRGNFPDRFSGHQFPNYSSELNVNALLLGDSALYLCASSFRQGESSYNSPLHFGNGTRLTVT.